A selection of T cell receptor beta chains follows, all from one sample in a study of T-cell reconstitution after alpha-beta-depleted transplantation in children. TCRdb re-derived calls from the PCR reads in MiXCR, one entry per CDR3 protein. The sample includes 90,000 to 100,000 distinct CDR3 sequences, over 9% seen only once; the top ten take approximately 15%. Material: PBMCs from the stem cell graft donor, obtained from the stem cell graft. These TCRs come from a human donor who donated a stem cell graft to a child with inherited bone marrow failure. The CDR3 runs from the conserved cysteine through the conserved F or W. The D gene is left open where the match is weak. Where a row states a size, it is once, few, many or the class of an expanded clone; other rows omit it.

cdr3_aa,cdr3_nt,d_call,clone_size,cdr3_length,j_call,v_call
CASSLGGQGNYEQYF,TGCGCCAGCAGCTTGGGAGGACAGGGAAACTACGAGCAGTACTTC,TRBD1,many,15,TRBJ2-7,TRBV5-1
CASPPGQGRRETQYF,TGTGCCAGCCCCCCGGGACAGGGGCGACGGGAGACCCAGTACTTC,TRBD1,-,15,TRBJ2-5,TRBV28
CASSTGQGRNEQFF,TGCGCCAGCAGCACCGGACAGGGGCGGAATGAGCAGTTCTTC,TRBD1,-,14,TRBJ2-1,TRBV5-1
CSARDEVKGYEQYF,TGCAGTGCTAGAGATGAAGTAAAGGGCTACGAGCAGTACTTC,-,many,14,TRBJ2-7,TRBV20-1
CASSAGLLCRKLFF,TGTGCCAGCAGCGCCGGGCTCCTCTGCAGGAAACTGTTTTTT,-,-,14,TRBJ1-4,TRBV5-6
CASSQETLSYEQYF,TGTGCCAGCAGCCAAGAGACGTTGTCCTACGAGCAGTACTTC,-,few,14,TRBJ2-7,TRBV4-2
CASSSRGQGADTQYF,TGCGCCAGCAGCTCCAGGGGACAGGGCGCAGATACGCAGTATTTT,TRBD1,many,15,TRBJ2-3,TRBV4-3
CASSSDRGYSPLHF,TGTGCCAGCAGCTCGGACAGGGGCTATTCACCCCTCCACTTT,TRBD1,many,14,TRBJ1-6,TRBV7-2
CASTSAGMSSF,TGTGCCAGCACCTCTGCCGGGATGTCAAGTTTC,-,many,11,TRBJ2-7,TRBV2
CASSPRWGAGNTIYF,TGCGCCAGCAGCCCGAGGTGGGGGGCTGGAAACACCATATATTTT,-,many,15,TRBJ1-3,TRBV4-3
CASSPNRGRVSYEQYF,TGCGCCAGCAGCCCAAACAGGGGGCGAGTTTCCTACGAGCAGTACTTC,TRBD1,many,16,TRBJ2-7,TRBV5-1
CSARARRYNEQFF,TGCAGTGCTAGGGCCCGCCGGTACAATGAGCAGTTCTTC,-,once,13,TRBJ2-1,TRBV20-1
CASSWRTATNEKLFF,TGTGCCAGCAGCTGGCGGACAGCAACTAATGAAAAACTGTTTTTT,-,-,15,TRBJ1-4,TRBV5-5
CASTSGSLNEQFF,TGTGCCAGTACTAGCGGGAGTCTAAATGAGCAGTTCTTC,TRBD2,many,13,TRBJ2-1,TRBV19
CASSLLGGDSYEQYF,TGTGCCAGCAGCTTGCTTGGCGGGGACTCCTACGAGCAGTACTTC,-,many,15,TRBJ2-7,TRBV5-6
CASSLSRHATEAFF,TGTGCCAGCAGCTTAAGCAGACACGCCACTGAAGCTTTCTTT,-,many,14,TRBJ1-1,TRBV7-2
CSAGTGGNNQPQHF,TGCAGTGCTGGGACAGGGGGCAACAATCAGCCCCAGCATTTT,TRBD1,many,14,TRBJ1-5,TRBV20-1
CASSLTGVDTEAFF,TGTGCCAGCAGCTTAACCGGCGTGGACACTGAAGCTTTCTTT,-,many,14,TRBJ1-1,TRBV7-3
CAWSTVDEQYF,TGTGCCTGGTCCACGGTCGACGAGCAGTACTTC,-,many,11,TRBJ2-7,TRBV30
CASSKTVIATNEKLFF,TGTGCCAGCAGTAAGACAGTGATTGCAACTAATGAAAAACTGTTTTTT,-,-,16,TRBJ1-4,TRBV2
CASSYSLAGTPDTQYF,TGTGCCAGCAGTTACTCGTTAGCGGGCACTCCCGATACGCAGTATTTT,TRBD2,-,16,TRBJ2-3,TRBV6-5
CASSPEGGYAAFF,TGTGCCAGCAGCCCTGAAGGGGGGTACGCAGCTTTCTTT,-,many,13,TRBJ1-1,TRBV7-9
CASSQEWGGLNTDTQYF,TGCGCCAGCAGCCAAGAATGGGGCGGGCTAAACACAGATACGCAGTATTTT,-,many,17,TRBJ2-3,TRBV4-3
CATSDNHAGEQYF,TGTGCCACCAGTGATAACCACGCGGGAGAGCAGTACTTC,-,many,13,TRBJ2-7,TRBV24-1
CASRLELSSGANVLTF,TGTGCCAGCAGACTCGAATTGAGCTCTGGGGCCAACGTCCTGACTTTC,-,many,16,TRBJ2-6,TRBV2
CASRGSTNTEAFF,TGCGCCAGCAGGGGCTCAACGAACACTGAAGCTTTCTTT,-,many,13,TRBJ1-1,TRBV5-1
CASSLLAGGDTGELFF,TGTGCCAGCAGCCTCCTAGCGGGAGGAGACACCGGGGAGCTGTTTTTT,TRBD2,many,16,TRBJ2-2,TRBV7-3
CASSSLSSSYNSPLHF,TGCGCCAGCAGCTCCCTATCGAGCTCCTATAATTCACCCCTCCACTTT,-,many,16,TRBJ1-6,TRBV5-1
CASVRHGTTEAFF,TGTGCCAGCGTGAGGCACGGGACCACTGAAGCTTTCTTT,-,many,13,TRBJ1-1,TRBV6-1
CASSSSRFEAFF,TGTGCCAGCAGCTCAAGTCGCTTTGAAGCTTTCTTT,-,few,12,TRBJ1-1,TRBV7-2
CAISERTGSSDTQYF,TGTGCCATCAGTGAGCGGACAGGGTCCTCAGATACGCAGTATTTT,TRBD1,many,15,TRBJ2-3,TRBV10-3
CASSPDRARNTF,TGTGCCAGCAGCCCTGACAGGGCCCGAAACACCTTC,TRBD1,many,12,TRBJ1-2,TRBV5-5
CASSLGILAGELFF,TGTGCCAGCAGCTTAGGAATATTAGCTGGGGAGCTGTTTTTT,-,many,14,TRBJ2-2,TRBV7-6
CASSLATGQGGTEAFF,TGCGCCAGTAGCTTGGCCACCGGACAGGGGGGCACTGAAGCTTTCTTT,TRBD1,many,16,TRBJ1-1,TRBV5-1
CSAREAISSYNEQFF,TGCAGTGCTAGGGAAGCGATAAGCTCCTACAATGAGCAGTTCTTC,-,-,15,TRBJ2-1,TRBV20-1
CASSGQGASTDTQYF,TGCGCCAGCAGCGGGCAGGGGGCCAGCACAGATACGCAGTATTTT,TRBD1,many,15,TRBJ2-3,TRBV5-1
CASSLRPGTDTQYF,TGTGCCAGCAGCTTACGACCGGGCACAGATACGCAGTATTTT,-,-,14,TRBJ2-3,TRBV7-3
CASSHLSGANVLTF,TGTGCCAGCAGCCACTTGTCTGGGGCCAACGTCCTGACTTTC,-,many,14,TRBJ2-6,TRBV4-2
CASSLAARTSYEQYF,TGTGCCAGCAGCTTAGCCGCCAGGACCTCCTACGAGCAGTACTTC,-,many,15,TRBJ2-7,TRBV7-2
CSARSGTGAGNTIYF,TGCAGTGCTAGATCCGGGACAGGGGCTGGAAACACCATATATTTT,TRBD1,many,15,TRBJ1-3,TRBV20-1
CASSLAPGVALTDTQYF,TGTGCCAGCAGTTTAGCCCCCGGGGTAGCCCTCACAGATACGCAGTATTTT,-,many,17,TRBJ2-3,TRBV12-3/TRBV12-4